This T cell receptor beta chain was found in a study of beta chain features in type 1 diabetes. This clone was counted between two and nine times. Its antigen is unknown. The V gene lost 5 bases and the J gene lost 8 bases, with 18 bases spanning the gap. The CDR3 is 13 amino acids. From germline, CDR1 is SQVTM and CDR2 ANQGSEA. Overall study results and limits: Shorter TCRB CDR3s, moderately but significantly so, were found in Type 1 diabetes patients in all four CD4+ subsets.

Since all of the isolated RNA was reverse transcribed, expressed TCRB transcripts were what got sequenced. The method was immunoSEQ multiplex PCR; TCRdb's version includes in-frame clones alone and lacks a portion of them. The top ten clones hold approximately 0.081% of a sample with approximately 250,000 clones, 16% of them seen once. Sorting of CD4+ naive, central memory, regulatory and stem cell-like memory cells was performed via CD45RO/CCR7/CD25/CD127/CD95/CD27. The clonotype comes from a young man with type 1 diabetes. The sequenced sample was naive CD4+ T cells from blood. This chain joins TRBV29-1 and TRBJ1-2; the D is unclear. The DNA of the CDR3 is TGCAGCGTTCGTTTTGGGCAGGATTACGGCTACACCTTC. The encoded protein is CSVRFGQDYGYTF.